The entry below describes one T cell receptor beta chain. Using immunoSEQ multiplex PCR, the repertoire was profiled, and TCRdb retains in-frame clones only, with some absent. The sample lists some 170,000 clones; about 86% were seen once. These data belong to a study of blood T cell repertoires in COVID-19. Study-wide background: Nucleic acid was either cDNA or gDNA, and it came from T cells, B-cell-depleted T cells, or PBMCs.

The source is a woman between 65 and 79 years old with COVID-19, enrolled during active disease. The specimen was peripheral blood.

The CDR3 spells CASSLVSGGSYEQYF. Written as DNA, the CDR3 is TGTGCCAGCAGCTTAGTGTCGGGCGGGAGCTACGAGCAGTACTTC. The chain uses TRBV7-8 and TRBJ2-7; 7 bases map to TRBD2. This CDR3 is built from 15 residues. Trimming at V came to 1 base and at J to 3 bases, leaving 6 bases not matched to a gene. Per germline, CDR1 SGHVS and CDR2 FQNEAQ.